Listed here is a single T cell receptor beta chain. Its cognate antigen is unknown. The sample belongs to a study of Ad26.COV2.S vaccination and SARS-CoV-2 variants. Repertoires were generated with immunoSEQ multiplex PCR, while TCRdb's copy carries only in-frame clones and drops some. The data show 400,000 or so clones, about 85% seen once. Treatment described: some 20 received Ad26.COV2.S at low or high dose, single or two shots; 5 received placebo; per-sample allocation not given. Samples came from day 63 after the first vaccine or placebo injection. V lost 1 base and J 7 bases, leaving 10 bases between the germline ends. The CDR3 runs 13 residues. Germline CDR1 is MRHNA and CDR2 is SNTAGT. General study findings and limits: Analyses that measured TCR breadth and depth may have underestimated total T cell responses. Researchers reported similar non-spike TCR breadth in vaccine and placebo recipients.

This sequence originates from a person between 18 and 60 years old who received the Ad26.COV2.S COVID-19 vaccine or a placebo. The chain links TRBV6-4 to TRBJ1-1, with a tentative D call TRBD1 (5 bases). The specimen comprised peripheral blood, sampled in a trial of Ad26.COV2.S vaccine versus placebo. The CDR3 bases are TGTGCCAGCAGTGACTTCGGGGGGAGTGAAGCTTTCTTT. Translated: CASSDFGGSEAFF.